This TCR beta chain stems from a study of cytomegalovirus exposure and HLA in healthy donors. Sequencing was performed with immunoSEQ multiplex PCR; in TCRdb, only in-frame clones are kept and a portion is missing. This table has 150,000 to 250,000 clones, approximately 82% appearing once. The germline V gene has CDR1 SGHNT and CDR2 YYREEE (reference sequence). The CDR3 has 15 amino acids. V shed 3 bases, J shed 4 bases, and the junction held 7 bases outside the gene matches. The sequence came from a woman aged 30 to 39 in good health and CMV-seropositive. The sequencing input was PBMCs. The chain combines TRBV5-4 with TRBJ2-1; 7 bases are a match to TRBD2. CDR3 protein: CASSSIAGVYNEQFF. CDR3 sequence (DNA): TGTGCCAGCAGCTCGATTGCGGGAGTATACAATGAGCAGTTCTTC.